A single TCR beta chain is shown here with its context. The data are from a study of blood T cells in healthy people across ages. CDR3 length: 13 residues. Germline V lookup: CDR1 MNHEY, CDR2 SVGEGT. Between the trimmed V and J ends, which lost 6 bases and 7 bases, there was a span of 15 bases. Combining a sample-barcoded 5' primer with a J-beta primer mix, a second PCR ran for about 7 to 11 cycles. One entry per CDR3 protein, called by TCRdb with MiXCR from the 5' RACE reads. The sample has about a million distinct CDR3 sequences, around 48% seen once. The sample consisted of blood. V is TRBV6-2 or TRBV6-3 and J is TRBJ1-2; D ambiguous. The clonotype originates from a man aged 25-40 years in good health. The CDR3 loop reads CASSSEGRAGYTF. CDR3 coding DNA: TGTGCCAGCAGCAGCGAGGGTCGCGCTGGCTACACCTTC.